Listed below are T cell receptor beta chains from one sample, sequenced in a study of blood T cell repertoires in COVID-19. The protocol was immunoSEQ multiplex PCR, while the TCRdb copy is restricted to in-frame clones and leaves out a portion. This sample has approximately 75,000 clones, with over 80% found just once. The sequencing sample was made of peripheral blood. All receptors come from a woman aged 80 or over with acute or convalescent COVID-19. Both conserved end residues are part of each CDR3. D genes are given only for firm matches.

V	length	J	D	CDR3
TRBV2	14	TRBJ1-5	-	CASSDRGRNQPQHF
TRBV10-3	14	TRBJ1-1	-	CAIRGGGGRTEAFF
TRBV7-6	15	TRBJ2-3	TRBD1	CASSLVTGGEDTQYF
TRBV21-1	16	TRBJ1-6	-	CASSLTTGRSNSPLHF
TRBV30	13	TRBJ1-1	-	CAWTSRANTEAFF
TRBV19	13	TRBJ2-3	TRBD1	CASSPQGEDTQYF
TRBV11-1	14	TRBJ1-2	-	CASSSNRDAHGYTF
TRBV10-1	14	TRBJ1-1	-	CASSRGGDTTEAFF
TRBV19	16	TRBJ1-2	TRBD1	CASSIQQSGQSSGYTF
TRBV5-6	14	TRBJ1-1	-	CASTYVAEGAEAFF
TRBV30	14	TRBJ2-1	TRBD2	CAWRGLRGYNEQFF
TRBV28	17	TRBJ1-5	-	CASSFGGALRAGQPQHF
TRBV11-3	18	TRBJ2-5	TRBD2	CASSLGTSGIRKQETQYF
TRBV7-6	15	TRBJ2-2	-	CASSLVTGNTGELFF
TRBV19	18	TRBJ2-6	-	CASSNPESTPSGANVLTF
TRBV12-5	15	TRBJ2-1	-	CASGSGLPGDNEQFF
TRBV4-1	13	TRBJ1-5	-	CASSQRGNQPQHF
TRBV19	14	TRBJ1-4	TRBD1	CASSHRQGNEKLFF
TRBV19	16	TRBJ1-6	TRBD1	CASSILGTGNNSPLHF
TRBV3-1/TRBV3-2	16	TRBJ2-7	TRBD2	CASSRGGLAGAAEQYF
TRBV20-1	11	TRBJ1-3	-	CSAGSGNTIYF
TRBV6-1	16	TRBJ2-7	TRBD1	CASSEFAWDRAKEQYF
TRBV10-2	15	TRBJ2-7	TRBD1	CATLRGGQGDNEQYF
TRBV7-9	15	TRBJ1-2	-	CASSLPSAGDYGYTF
TRBV18	15	TRBJ1-5	-	CASSPGGNSNQPQHF
TRBV10-3	16	TRBJ1-3	TRBD1	CAIRTTGGSPGNTIYF